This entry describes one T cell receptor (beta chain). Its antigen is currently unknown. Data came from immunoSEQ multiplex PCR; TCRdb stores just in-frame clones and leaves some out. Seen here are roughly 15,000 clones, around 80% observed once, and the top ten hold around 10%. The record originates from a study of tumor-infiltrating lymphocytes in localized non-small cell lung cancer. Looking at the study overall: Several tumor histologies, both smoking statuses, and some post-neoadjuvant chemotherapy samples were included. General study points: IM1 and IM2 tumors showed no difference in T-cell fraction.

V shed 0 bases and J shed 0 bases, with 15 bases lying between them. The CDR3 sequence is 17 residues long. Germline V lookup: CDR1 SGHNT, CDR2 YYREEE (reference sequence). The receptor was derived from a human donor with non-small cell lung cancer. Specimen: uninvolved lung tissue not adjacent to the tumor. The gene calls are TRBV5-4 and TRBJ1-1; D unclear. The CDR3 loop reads CASSLGAPFTLNTEAFF. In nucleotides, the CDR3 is TGTGCCAGCAGCTTGGGGGCGCCTTTTACCTTGAACACTGAAGCTTTCTTT.